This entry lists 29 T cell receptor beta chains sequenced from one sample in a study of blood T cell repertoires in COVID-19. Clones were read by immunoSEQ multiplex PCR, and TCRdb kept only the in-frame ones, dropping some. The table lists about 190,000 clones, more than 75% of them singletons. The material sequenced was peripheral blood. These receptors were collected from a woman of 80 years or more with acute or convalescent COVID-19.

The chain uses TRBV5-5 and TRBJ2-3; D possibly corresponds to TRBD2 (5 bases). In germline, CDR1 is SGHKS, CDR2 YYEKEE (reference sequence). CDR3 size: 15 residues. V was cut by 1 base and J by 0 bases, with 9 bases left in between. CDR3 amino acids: CASSLLRTSTDTQYF. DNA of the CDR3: TGTGCCAGCAGCTTGTTAAGGACTAGCACAGATACGCAGTATTTT.

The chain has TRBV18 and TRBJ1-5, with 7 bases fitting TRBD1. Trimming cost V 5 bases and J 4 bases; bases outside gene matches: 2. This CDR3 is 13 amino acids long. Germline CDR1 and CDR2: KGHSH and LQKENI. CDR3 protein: CASSGTDNQPQHF. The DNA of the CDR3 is TGTGCCAGCTCAGGGACAGATAATCAGCCCCAGCATTTT.

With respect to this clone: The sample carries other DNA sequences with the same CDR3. CDR3 sequence: CASSLGAGRVQPQHF. The CDR3 DNA follows: TGTGCCAGCAGCTTAGGGGCGGGGAGGGTTCAGCCCCAGCATTTT. This chain links TRBV7-2 with TRBJ1-5, with D hard to call. CDR1 SGHTA and CDR2 FQGNSA come from the germline V gene. V was shortened by 1 base and J by 6 bases, with 13 bases between the two germline ends. CDR3 length: 15 amino acids.

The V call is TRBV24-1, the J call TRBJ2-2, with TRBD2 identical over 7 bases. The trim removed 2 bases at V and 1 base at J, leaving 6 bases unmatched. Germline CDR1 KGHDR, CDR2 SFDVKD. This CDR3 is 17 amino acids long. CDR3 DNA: TGTGCCACCAGTGATTCGAGGCTAGCGGTGAACACCGGGGAGCTGTTTTTT. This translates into CATSDSRLAVNTGELFF.

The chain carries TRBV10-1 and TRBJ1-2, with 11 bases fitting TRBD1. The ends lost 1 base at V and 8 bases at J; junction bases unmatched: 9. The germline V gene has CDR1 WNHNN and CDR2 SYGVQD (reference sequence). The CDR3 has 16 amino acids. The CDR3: CASSEWPGQGELGYTF. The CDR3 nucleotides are TGCGCCAGCAGTGAGTGGCCGGGACAGGGGGAATTAGGCTACACCTTC.

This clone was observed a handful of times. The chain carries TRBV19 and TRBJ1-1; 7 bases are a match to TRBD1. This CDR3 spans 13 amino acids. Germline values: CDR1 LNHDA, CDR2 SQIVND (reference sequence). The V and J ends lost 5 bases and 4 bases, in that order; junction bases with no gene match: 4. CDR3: CASSYHRGTEAFF. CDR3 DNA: TGTGCCAGTAGTTATCACAGGGGCACTGAAGCTTTCTTT.

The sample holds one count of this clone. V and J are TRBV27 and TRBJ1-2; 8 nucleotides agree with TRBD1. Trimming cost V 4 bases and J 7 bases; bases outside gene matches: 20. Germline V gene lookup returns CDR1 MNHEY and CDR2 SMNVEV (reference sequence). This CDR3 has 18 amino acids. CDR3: CASSYSVGTGFRFGGYTF. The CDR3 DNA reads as TGTGCCAGCAGTTATTCCGTCGGGACAGGCTTCAGGTTCGGTGGCTACACCTTC.

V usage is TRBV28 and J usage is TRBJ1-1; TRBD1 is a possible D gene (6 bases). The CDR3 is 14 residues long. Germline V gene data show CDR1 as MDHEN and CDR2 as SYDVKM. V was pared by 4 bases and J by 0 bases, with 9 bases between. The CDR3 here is CASSSQGLNTEAFF. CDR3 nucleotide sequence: TGTGCCAGCAGTTCTCAGGGGCTGAACACTGAAGCTTTCTTT.

CDR3 protein: CASRSPDRPRSGANVLTF. Here the CDR3 DNA reads TGTGCCAGTAGAAGTCCGGACAGGCCAAGATCTGGGGCCAACGTCCTGACTTTC. The V call is TRBV19, the J call TRBJ2-6, with 7 nucleotides matching TRBD1. The CDR3 length is 18 residues. The V and J ends lost 6 bases and 1 base, in that order; junction bases with no gene match: 12. Germline CDR1 is LNHDA and CDR2 is SQIVND (reference sequence). The full variable domain, in which reference TRBV19 and TRBJ2-6 provide the parts outside the CDR3, is DGGITQSPKYLFRKEGQNVTLSCEQNLNHDAMYWYRQDPGQGLRLIYYSQIVNDFQKGDIAEGYSVSREKKESFPLTVTSAQKNPTAFYLCASRSPDRPRSGANVLTFGAGSRLTVL.

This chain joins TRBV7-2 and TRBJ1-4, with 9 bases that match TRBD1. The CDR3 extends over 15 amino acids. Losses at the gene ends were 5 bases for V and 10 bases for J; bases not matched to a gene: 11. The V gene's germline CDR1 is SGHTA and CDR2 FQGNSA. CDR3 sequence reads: CASSPETGGFGKLFF. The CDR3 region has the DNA TGTGCCAGCAGCCCCGAGACAGGGGGGTTTGGAAAACTGTTTTTT.

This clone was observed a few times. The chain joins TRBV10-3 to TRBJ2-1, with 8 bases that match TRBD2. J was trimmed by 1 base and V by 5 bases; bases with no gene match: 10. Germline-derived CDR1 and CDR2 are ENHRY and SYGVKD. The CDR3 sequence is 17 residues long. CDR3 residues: CAISSRAGATSYNEQFF. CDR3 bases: TGTGCCATCAGTAGCCGAGCGGGAGCGACTTCCTACAATGAGCAGTTCTTC.

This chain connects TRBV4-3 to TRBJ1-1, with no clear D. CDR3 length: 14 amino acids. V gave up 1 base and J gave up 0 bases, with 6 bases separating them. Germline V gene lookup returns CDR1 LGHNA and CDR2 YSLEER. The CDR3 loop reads CASSQAGMNTEAFF. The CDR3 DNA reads TGCGCCAGCAGCCAAGCCGGTATGAACACTGAAGCTTTCTTT.

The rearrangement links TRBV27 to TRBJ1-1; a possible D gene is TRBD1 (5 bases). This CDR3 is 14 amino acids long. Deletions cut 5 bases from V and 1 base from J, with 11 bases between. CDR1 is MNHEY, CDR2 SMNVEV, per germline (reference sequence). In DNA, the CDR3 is TGTGCCAGCAGTCAAAGGAGGGGGAACACTGAAGCTTTCTTT. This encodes CASSQRRGNTEAFF.

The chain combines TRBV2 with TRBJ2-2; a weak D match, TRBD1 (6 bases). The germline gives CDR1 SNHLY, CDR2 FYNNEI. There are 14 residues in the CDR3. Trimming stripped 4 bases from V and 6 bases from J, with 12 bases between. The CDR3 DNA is TGTGCCAGCAGTGCACAGGGTGAAGCCGGGGAGCTGTTTTTT. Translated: CASSAQGEAGELFF.

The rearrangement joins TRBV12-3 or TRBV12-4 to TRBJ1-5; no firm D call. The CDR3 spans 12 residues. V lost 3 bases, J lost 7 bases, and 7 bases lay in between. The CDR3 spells CASSFFEQPQHF. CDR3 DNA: TGTGCCAGCAGTTTCTTTGAGCAGCCCCAGCATTTT.

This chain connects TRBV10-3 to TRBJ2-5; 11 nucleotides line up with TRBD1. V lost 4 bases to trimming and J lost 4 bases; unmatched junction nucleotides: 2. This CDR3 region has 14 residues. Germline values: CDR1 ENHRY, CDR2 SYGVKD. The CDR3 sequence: CAISGGTGGETQYF. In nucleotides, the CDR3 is TGTGCCATCAGTGGGGGGACAGGGGGAGAGACCCAGTACTTC.

The CDR3 DNA sequence: TGTGCCTGGAGTGTGGACATCTCCTACGAGCAGTACTTC. Translation: CAWSVDISYEQYF. The rearrangement uses TRBV30 and TRBJ2-7, with D maybe TRBD1 (5 bases). CDR1 GTSNPN and CDR2 SVGIG come from the germline V gene (reference sequence). V was pared by 0 bases and J by 0 bases, with 6 bases between. The CDR3 totals 13 residues. Drawing the rest from reference TRBV30 and TRBJ2-7, the complete variable domain is SQTIHQWPATLVQPVGSPLSLECTVEGTSNPNLYWYRQAAGRGLQLLFYSVGIGQISSEVPQNLSASRPQDRQFILSSKKLLLSDSGFYLCAWSVDISYEQYFGPGTRLTVT.

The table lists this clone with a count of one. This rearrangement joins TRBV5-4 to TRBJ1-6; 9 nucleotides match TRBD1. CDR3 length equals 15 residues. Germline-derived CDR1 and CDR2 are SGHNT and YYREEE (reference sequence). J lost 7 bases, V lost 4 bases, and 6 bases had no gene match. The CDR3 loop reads CASSPPGTGNSPLHF. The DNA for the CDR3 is TGTGCCAGCAGCCCACCTGGGACAGGGAATTCACCCCTCCACTTT.

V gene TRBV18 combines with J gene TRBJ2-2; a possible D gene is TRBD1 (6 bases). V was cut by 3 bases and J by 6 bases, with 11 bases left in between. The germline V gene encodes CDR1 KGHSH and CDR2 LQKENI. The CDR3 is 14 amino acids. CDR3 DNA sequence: TGTGCCAGCTCACCCGACAGGTTTGCCGGGGAGCTGTTTTTT. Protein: CASSPDRFAGELFF.

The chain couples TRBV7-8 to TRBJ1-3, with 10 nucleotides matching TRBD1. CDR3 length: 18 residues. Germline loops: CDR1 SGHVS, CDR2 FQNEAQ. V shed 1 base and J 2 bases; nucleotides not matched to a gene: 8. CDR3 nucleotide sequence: TGTGCCAGCAGCTTAGTAGTACGAGGACAGGGGGCTGGAAACACCATATATTTT. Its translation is CASSLVVRGQGAGNTIYF.

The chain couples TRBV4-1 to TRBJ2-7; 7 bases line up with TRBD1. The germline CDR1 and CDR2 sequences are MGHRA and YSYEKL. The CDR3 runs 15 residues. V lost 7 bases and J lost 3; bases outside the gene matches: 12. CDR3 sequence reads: CASKFRTGVYYEQYF. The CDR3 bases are TGCGCCAGCAAATTTAGGACAGGCGTATACTACGAGCAGTACTTC.

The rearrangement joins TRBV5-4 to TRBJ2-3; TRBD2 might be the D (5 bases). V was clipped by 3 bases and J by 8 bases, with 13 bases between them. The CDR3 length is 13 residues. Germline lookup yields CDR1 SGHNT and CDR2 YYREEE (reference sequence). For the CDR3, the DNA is TGTGCCAGCAGCTCCGAAGGGCGGGTTACGCAGTATTTT. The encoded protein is CASSSEGRVTQYF. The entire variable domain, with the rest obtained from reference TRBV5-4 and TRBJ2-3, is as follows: ETGVTQSPTHLIKTRGQQVTLRCSSQSGHNTVSWYQQALGQGPQFIFQYYREEENGRGNFPPRFSGLQFPNYSSELNVNALELDDSALYLCASSSEGRVTQYFGPGTRLTVL.

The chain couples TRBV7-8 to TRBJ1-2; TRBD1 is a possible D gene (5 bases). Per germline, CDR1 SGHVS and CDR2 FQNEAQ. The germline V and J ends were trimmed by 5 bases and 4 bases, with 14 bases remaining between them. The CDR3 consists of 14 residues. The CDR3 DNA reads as TGTGCCAGCAGCACAAGGACATTCCCCTATGGCTACACCTTC. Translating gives CASSTRTFPYGYTF.

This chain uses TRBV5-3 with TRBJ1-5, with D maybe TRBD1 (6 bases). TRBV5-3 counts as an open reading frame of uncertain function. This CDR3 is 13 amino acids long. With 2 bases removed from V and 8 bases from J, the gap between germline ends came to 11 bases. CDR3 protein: CARSFNRVKPQHF. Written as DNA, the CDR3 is TGTGCCAGAAGCTTCAACAGGGTTAAGCCCCAGCATTTT.

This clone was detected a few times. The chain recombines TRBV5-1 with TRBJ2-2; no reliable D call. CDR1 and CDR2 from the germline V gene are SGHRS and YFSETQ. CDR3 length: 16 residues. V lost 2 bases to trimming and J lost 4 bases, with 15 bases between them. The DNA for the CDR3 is TGCGCCAGCAGCTTCCCCCCGAGCACGGGCACCGGGGAGCTGTTTTTT. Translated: CASSFPPSTGTGELFF.

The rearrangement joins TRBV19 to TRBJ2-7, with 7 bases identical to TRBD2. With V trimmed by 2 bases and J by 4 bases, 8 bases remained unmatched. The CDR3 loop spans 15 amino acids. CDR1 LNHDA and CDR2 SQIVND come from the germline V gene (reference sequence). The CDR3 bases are TGTGCCAGTAGTATACCGAGGGAGGGCCGGTACGAGCAGTACTTC. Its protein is CASSIPREGRYEQYF.

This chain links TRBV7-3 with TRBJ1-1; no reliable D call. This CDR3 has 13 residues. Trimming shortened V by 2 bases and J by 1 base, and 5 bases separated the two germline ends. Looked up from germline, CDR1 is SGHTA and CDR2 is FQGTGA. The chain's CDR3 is CASSLEANTEAFF. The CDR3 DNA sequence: TGTGCCAGCAGCTTAGAAGCGAACACTGAAGCTTTCTTT.

Written as DNA, the CDR3 is TGTGCCAGCAGCGGACAGAACATCCCCACCTACGAGCAGTACTTC. Its translation: CASSGQNIPTYEQYF. The chain couples TRBV2 to TRBJ2-7; possible D gene TRBD1, 6 bases. There are 15 residues in the CDR3. The V gene lost 6 bases and the J gene lost 2 bases, with 17 bases spanning the gap. Per the germline V gene, CDR1 is SNHLY and CDR2 is FYNNEI.

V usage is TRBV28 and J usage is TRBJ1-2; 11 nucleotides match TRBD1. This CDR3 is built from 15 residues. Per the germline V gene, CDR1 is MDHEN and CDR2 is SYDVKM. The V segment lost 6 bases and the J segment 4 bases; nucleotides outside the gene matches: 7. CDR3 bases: TGTGCCAGCAGGGCACCCGGGACAGGGGGCTATGGCTACACCTTC. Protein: CASRAPGTGGYGYTF.